This T cell receptor beta chain was sequenced during a study of patients and donors after allogeneic stem cell transplantation (TCRdb year 2020). A note on this clonotype: Which antigen it targets is not known. Within one base of it there is no much larger clone, and no base qualities were kept.

At the junction V is shortened by 2 bases and J by 0 bases; bases outside the gene matches: 5. The CDR3 runs 17 amino acids, cysteine and phenylalanine included. Only the CDR3 portion is preserved as DNA: 51 bases, with reading frame beginning at the first base. According to the germline V gene, CDR1 reads MGHRA and CDR2 reads YSYEKL. The method was RT-PCR. Instrument used: NextSeq 550. TCRdb reprocessing: public reads trimmed at Q25 with fastp, clones called with MiXCR, in-frame beta chains kept. One record per CDR3 amino acid sequence lists the most common genes and DNA. This sample has 900,000 to 1,000,000 distinct CDR3 sequences in its table, and over 15% of those were observed once. The top ten hold around 6% of the sample.

What was sequenced was blood, either unsorted or a sorted T cell fraction (not recorded which). The chain uses TRBV4-1 and TRBJ2-1; 9 junctional bases match TRBD1. The TCR comes from a human donor who was either an allogeneic HSCT recipient or a stem cell or donor lymphocyte infusion donor (not recorded which). It is not recorded whose cells these are; they may come from a transplant donor. DNA sequence: TGCGCCAGCAGCCAATTACAGGGGGCTCTCTCCTACAATGAGCAGTTCTTC. This gives the protein CASSQLQGALSYNEQFF.